These T cell receptor beta chains were read from a single sample in a study of cytomegalovirus exposure and HLA in healthy donors. Assay: immunoSEQ multiplex PCR; the TCRdb copy retains only in-frame clones and omits some. The profile shows some 190,000 clones, around 90% of them singletons. Sequencing input: PBMCs. These receptor sequences come from a boy aged 2 to 9 in good health and CMV-seronegative. Each CDR3 is given with its conserved first and last residue. The D gene is left open where the match is weak. Clone size is not always given. Where it is, it says once, few, many or a class for expanded clones.

d_gene	v_gene	j_gene	abundance	CDR3nt	CDR3aa
NA	TRBV10-2	TRBJ2-7	NA	TGCGCCAGCGGGCCGCAGCCCCACGAGCAGTACTTC	CASGPQPHEQYF
NA	TRBV29-1	TRBJ2-5	NA	TGCAGCGTTGAAGAAGCACAAGAGACCCAGTACTTC	CSVEEAQETQYF
TRBD2	TRBV4-1	TRBJ2-5	NA	TGCGCCAGCAGCCACCCCTCGGGACTAGCGGGAGGGCTGGGAGAGACCCAGTACTTC	CASSHPSGLAGGLGETQYF
TRBD1	TRBV5-1	TRBJ1-3	few	TGCGCCAGCAGCTTGGGGACAGGGGAAAACACCATATATTTT	CASSLGTGENTIYF
NA	TRBV7-8	TRBJ2-3	once	TGTGCCAGCAGCCCCACCACCGGAGATACGCAGTATTTT	CASSPTTGDTQYF
NA	TRBV6-6	TRBJ2-7	NA	TGTGCCAGCACCCGACCGGGACTTTCCTCCTACGAGCGGTACTTC	CASTRPGLSSYERYF
NA	TRBV5-1	TRBJ1-2	NA	TGCGCCAGCAGCTTGGGAACAGTCTATGGCTACACCTTC	CASSLGTVYGYTF
NA	TRBV2	TRBJ2-1	few	TGTGCCAGCAGTGAAGGGGCAACCAAGCAGTTCTTC	CASSEGATKQFF
NA	TRBV4-1	TRBJ1-1	NA	TGCGCCAGCAGCCAACTATACAGGGTCTCTGAAGCTTTCTTT	CASSQLYRVSEAFF
TRBD2	TRBV30	TRBJ2-1	NA	TGTGCCTGGATCGGTAGCGGGAGGGCTCAGTTCTTC	CAWIGSGRAQFF
NA	TRBV6-1	TRBJ1-1	NA	TGTGCCAGCAGTGTGGAGAGCAACACTGAAGCTTTCTTT	CASSVESNTEAFF
NA	TRBV18	TRBJ2-7	NA	TGTGCCAGCTCACCACAGGGGTCATGGGAGCAGTACTTC	CASSPQGSWEQYF
NA	TRBV6-6	TRBJ1-2	NA	TGTGCCAGCAGTTACATAGGGTCGGGAAGGGATGGCTACACCTTC	CASSYIGSGRDGYTF
TRBD2	TRBV29-1	TRBJ2-3	NA	TGCAGCGTTCCAATGGCGGGAGGGACAGATACGCAGTATTTT	CSVPMAGGTDTQYF
NA	TRBV5-6	TRBJ2-3	NA	TGTGCCAGCAGCGTCAGGGTCGATACGCAGTATTTT	CASSVRVDTQYF
NA	TRBV7-9	TRBJ1-2	NA	TGTGCCAGCAGCCCTCTTCGACAGGTAGAGGATGGCTACACCTTC	CASSPLRQVEDGYTF
NA	TRBV4-1	TRBJ2-1	few	TGCGCCAGCAGCCGGCTCCCAGACTCCTACAATGAGCAGTTCTTC	CASSRLPDSYNEQFF
TRBD1	TRBV29-1	TRBJ2-1	NA	TGCAGCGTTGAAGATCCGAGGACAGGGGCCTACAATGAGCAGTTCTTC	CSVEDPRTGAYNEQFF
NA	TRBV30	TRBJ2-7	NA	TGTGCCTGGAGTGGTCAGGCATCCTACGAGCAGTACTTC	CAWSGQASYEQYF
NA	TRBV5-1	TRBJ2-7	NA	TGCGCCAGCAGCTTGGCTCGGTCCCACTCCTACGAGCAGTACTTC	CASSLARSHSYEQYF
NA	TRBV5-1	TRBJ1-1	NA	TGCGCCAGCAGCTTGGTGTCCGGCGGCAGGAACACTGAAGCTTTCTTT	CASSLVSGGRNTEAFF
TRBD2	TRBV28	TRBJ2-7	NA	TGTGCCAGCAGTCTCAGGGCGGGGGATTGGTACGAGCAGTACTTC	CASSLRAGDWYEQYF
TRBD2	TRBV4-1	TRBJ2-1	NA	TGCGCCAGCAGCCATAACCTAGCGGTGACCTACAATGAGCAGTTCTTC	CASSHNLAVTYNEQFF
TRBD1	TRBV6-4	TRBJ1-4	NA	TGTGCCAGCACCCATCGACAGGGGGCGGGAGAAAAACTGTTTTTT	CASTHRQGAGEKLFF
NA	TRBV20-1	TRBJ2-7	NA	TGCAGTGCTACGGACGGGGGAGAGCAGTACTTC	CSATDGGEQYF
TRBD1	TRBV28	TRBJ1-5	NA	TGTGCCAGCAGTCCAAGGACAGGGTCGAGCAATCAGCCCCAGCATTTT	CASSPRTGSSNQPQHF
TRBD2	TRBV15	TRBJ2-3	NA	TGTGCCACCAGCAGAGGGAGGGACAGGACTAGCGGGGGGCTCTACACAGATACGCAGTATTTT	CATSRGRDRTSGGLYTDTQYF
NA	TRBV14	TRBJ2-2	NA	TGTGCCAGCAGCCAAGATCTGATGAGGGCGGGGACCGGGGAGCTGTTTTTT	CASSQDLMRAGTGELFF
NA	TRBV27	TRBJ2-5	NA	TGTGCCACAGGGATGTCGAGGGGGGAGACCCAGTACTTC	CATGMSRGETQYF
NA	TRBV5-1	TRBJ2-2	NA	TGCGCCAGCAGCTTGGCTCAGACAGTAAGGAACACCGGGGAGCTGTTTTTT	CASSLAQTVRNTGELFF
NA	TRBV19	TRBJ2-3	NA	TGTGCCAGTAGTATCAGGGTGGGCACAGATACGCAGTATTTT	CASSIRVGTDTQYF
TRBD2	TRBV7-2	TRBJ2-3	NA	TGTGCCAGCAGCTCCGTTGCGGGGGGGCAGTATTTT	CASSSVAGGQYF
NA	TRBV19	TRBJ1-5	NA	TGTGCCAGTAAGGGGATTTATAGCAATCAGCCCCAGCATTTT	CASKGIYSNQPQHF
NA	TRBV29-1	TRBJ2-5	NA	TGCAGCGCCCTAGAGGGAGTCTGGGAGACCCAGTACTTC	CSALEGVWETQYF
TRBD1	TRBV6-1	TRBJ1-5	NA	TGTGCCAGCAGTCTTACAGGGGGCGAACAGCCCCAGCATTTT	CASSLTGGEQPQHF
NA	TRBV6-5	TRBJ2-5	NA	TGTGCCAGCAGTTACTCGAGGTGGGGGGAAGAGACCCAGTACTTC	CASSYSRWGEETQYF
NA	TRBV6-6	TRBJ2-7	NA	TGTGCCAGCAGTTACCAAGGACAGACCGAGTACTTC	CASSYQGQTEYF
TRBD1	TRBV29-1	TRBJ1-1	NA	TGCAGCGTTGAGGGACAGGTTAATGAAGCTTTCTTT	CSVEGQVNEAFF
NA	TRBV4-1	TRBJ1-4	NA	TGCGCCAGCAGCCAAGAGGGGTCCACCGGGACATACATTGAAAAACTGTTTTTT	CASSQEGSTGTYIEKLFF
TRBD2	TRBV19	TRBJ2-7	once	TGTGCCAGTAGTACTGGGACTAGCGGCGGGTACGAGCAGTACTTC	CASSTGTSGGYEQYF
TRBD1	TRBV25-1	TRBJ2-6	NA	TGTGCCAGCAGGGCCGGGACAGCCTTCTCTGGGGCCAACGTCCTGACTTTC	CASRAGTAFSGANVLTF
NA	TRBV19	TRBJ2-3	NA	TGTGCCAGTGGTGGACAGACTACAGATACGCAGTATTTT	CASGGQTTDTQYF
NA	TRBV4-1	TRBJ2-3	NA	TGCGCCAGCAGCCAAGAAGTTCAGGGGAGCACAGATACGCAGTATTTT	CASSQEVQGSTDTQYF
TRBD2	TRBV7-9	TRBJ2-3	NA	TGTGCCAGCAGCTTGGGACTAGCGGGAAGCACAGATACGCAGTATTTT	CASSLGLAGSTDTQYF
NA	TRBV7-9	TRBJ2-7	NA	TGTGCCAGCAGCTTAGGGTCCCGGACGGGGAGCTCCTACGAGCAGTACTTC	CASSLGSRTGSSYEQYF
NA	TRBV7-2	TRBJ1-5	NA	TGTGCCAGCAGCTTAGAAGTCAGTAGCAATCAGCCCCAGCATTTT	CASSLEVSSNQPQHF
NA	TRBV18	TRBJ2-5	NA	TGTGCCAGCTCTCCGCGGGACTTGGGGGAGACCCAGTACTTC	CASSPRDLGETQYF
NA	TRBV12-5	TRBJ2-2	NA	TGTGCTAGTGGTTTGTCAGGGTCCGGGGAGCTGTTTTTT	CASGLSGSGELFF
TRBD1	TRBV19	TRBJ2-7	NA	TGTGCCAGTAGTATCCAGGGGGCGTACGAGCAGTACTTC	CASSIQGAYEQYF
TRBD1	TRBV27	TRBJ1-5	once	TGTGCCAGCAGTCCACATCAGGGGGCCCGTAATCAGCCCCAGCATTTT	CASSPHQGARNQPQHF
TRBD1	TRBV19	TRBJ1-5	NA	TGTGCCAGTAGGGGGACAGGGAGGCTGGGTCAGCCCCAGCATTTT	CASRGTGRLGQPQHF
NA	TRBV6-6	TRBJ1-1	NA	TGTGCCAGCAGAACAGCGAACACTGAAGCTTTCTTT	CASRTANTEAFF
NA	TRBV7-8	TRBJ2-5	NA	TGTGCCAGCAGCCATGAGTATCAAGAGACCCAGTACTTC	CASSHEYQETQYF